A selection of T cell receptor beta chains follows, all from one sample in a study of beta chain features in type 1 diabetes. Profiling relied on immunoSEQ multiplex PCR, and the TCRdb table lists in-frame clones only, not all of them. Here the sample spans 600,000 to 700,000 clones, over 10% being singletons. Sequenced: naive CD4+ T cells from blood. The receptors come from a man aged 30 to 45 with type 1 diabetes. Each CDR3 is given with its conserved first and last residue. Fields, in order: D gene, clone size, V gene, J gene, CDR3 protein, CDR3 DNA. A D gene is named only where the DNA matches it firmly. Not every row has a clone size; where given, it reads once, few, many or a size class.

-,few,TRBV10-1,TRBJ2-2,CASSATGTGELFF,TGCGCCAGCAGTGCGACAGGCACCGGGGAGCTGTTTTTT
-,-,TRBV29-1,TRBJ2-1,CSVESLVQRRVYTEQFF,TGCAGCGTTGAATCTCTGGTACAGCGAAGGGTATACACTGAGCAGTTCTTC
TRBD1,few,TRBV6-5,TRBJ1-6,CASSHPTGRNSPLHF,TGTGCCAGCAGTCACCCGACAGGGCGAAATTCACCCCTCCACTTT
-,few,TRBV5-1,TRBJ2-5,CASSLVGETQYF,TGCGCCAGCAGCTTGGTGGGAGAGACCCAGTACTTC
TRBD2,few,TRBV5-4,TRBJ2-1,CASSSAGSYNEQFF,TGTGCCAGCAGCTCAGCGGGGTCCTACAATGAGCAGTTCTTC
-,-,TRBV21-1,TRBJ2-5,CAAKGPSKFQETQYF,TGTGCCGCTAAGGGGCCCTCGAAGTTCCAAGAGACCCAGTACTTC
TRBD1,-,TRBV9,TRBJ2-1,CASSVDDRGLHNEQFF,TGTGCCAGCAGCGTAGATGACAGGGGTTTACACAATGAGCAGTTCTTC
-,few,TRBV7-9,TRBJ2-7,CASSPSGAGYEQYF,TGTGCCAGCAGCCCCAGTGGAGCGGGCTACGAGCAGTACTTC
TRBD1,-,TRBV19,TRBJ1-1,CASRARQGNTEAFF,TGTGCCAGTAGGGCCCGACAGGGGAACACTGAAGCTTTCTTT
-,-,TRBV7-2,TRBJ2-7,CASSLQGYEQYF,TGTGCCAGCAGCTTACAGGGTTACGAGCAGTACTTC
TRBD1,few,TRBV28,TRBJ2-6,CASSQDRGGPDVLTF,TGTGCCAGCAGTCAGGACAGGGGCGGCCCAGACGTCCTGACTTTC
-,few,TRBV7-2,TRBJ2-2,CASSFSVGGELFF,TGTGCCAGCAGCTTTTCGGTTGGCGGGGAGCTGTTTTTT
TRBD1,few,TRBV5-1,TRBJ2-7,CASSLRPGTGSSSSSYEQYF,TGCGCCAGCAGCTTACGTCCCGGGACAGGTTCTTCTTCTAGCTCCTACGAGCAGTACTTC
-,-,TRBV7-2,TRBJ1-6,CASSFGTRGSPLHF,TGTGCCAGCAGCTTCGGGACGAGAGGTTCACCCCTCCACTTT
-,-,TRBV15,TRBJ2-5,CATSRGRGNQETQYF,TGTGCCACCAGCAGAGGTAGGGGTAACCAAGAGACCCAGTACTTC
-,-,TRBV18,TRBJ1-5,CASSHERPQYSNQPQHF,TGTGCCAGCTCACACGAACGGCCACAATATAGCAATCAGCCCCAGCATTTT
-,few,TRBV30,TRBJ2-3,CAWNPVSTDTQYF,TGTGCCTGGAACCCCGTTAGCACAGATACGCAGTATTTT